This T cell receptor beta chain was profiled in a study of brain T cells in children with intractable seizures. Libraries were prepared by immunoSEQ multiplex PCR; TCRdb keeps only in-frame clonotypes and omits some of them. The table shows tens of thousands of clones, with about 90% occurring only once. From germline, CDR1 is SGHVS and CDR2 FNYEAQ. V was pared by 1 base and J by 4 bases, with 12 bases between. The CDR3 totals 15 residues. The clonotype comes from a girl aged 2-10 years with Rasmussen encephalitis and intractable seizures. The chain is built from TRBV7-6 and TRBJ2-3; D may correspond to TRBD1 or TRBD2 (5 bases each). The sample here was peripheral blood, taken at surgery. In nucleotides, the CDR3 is TGTGCCAGCAGCTTAGGGGGACCGCCGGCAGATACGCAGTATTTT. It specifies CASSLGGPPADTQYF.